Here is one T cell receptor beta chain with its context. What antigen it recognizes has not been identified. There are no base qualities to consult, and no much larger clone falls within one base. The CDR3 regions of human TCRbeta chains were subjected to immunosequencing. As for how the authors treated the data: Repertoire TCRs were matched against a reference library of SARS-CoV-2-specific TCRs generated with the MIRA antigen-specificity platform. Breadth meant the fraction of unique TCRs that were SARS-CoV-2-associated, whereas depth meant the fraction of total T cells that were SARS-CoV-2-associated. Using the MIRA data, each spike-specific TCR was mapped to the spike region that the TCR reacts to and placed in a CD4 or CD8 class. Log10-transformed breadth and depth values were compared by one-way ANOVA with Sidak's multiple comparisons tests. TCRdb limited this immuneACCESS table to in-frame rearrangements with V and J called. A share of clones is missing; checked studies link under half to unresolved V genes, and the rest is unexplained. The V and J calls and clone size were taken over from that table, and D and trimming were inferred from the DNA. A total of 150,000 to 190,000 clones appear in this sample, over 90% of them only once. In total, the top ten clones hold about 1.6% of the sample.

This specimen belongs to a study of T cell responses to AZD1222 COVID-19 vaccine (dated by TCRdb to the early 2020s). Study-level background: A total of 230 to 250 trial participants underwent TCR sequencing, of whom roughly 210 received two doses of AZD1222 and some 26 received two doses of the MenACWY control vaccine. Trial participants were enrolled into age subgroups of 18-55, 56-69 and 70-plus years, which contained 148, 28 and 57 TCR-sequenced participants, respectively.

V is pared back by 5 bases and J by 4 bases, with 9 bases lying between the germline termini. From its cysteine to its phenylalanine, the CDR3 spans 12 amino acids. The CDR3 DNA has 36 bases and is translated from base 1. Reading the germline V gene gives CDR1 SGHVS and CDR2 FQNEAQ. Paper-wide results and their limitations: Reportedly, almost half of the unique spike-specific TCRs recognized epitopes lying outside the regions that are mutated in the B.1.351 and B.1.1.7 variants. CD4 TCRs associated with the vaccine covered the entire spike protein, and the dominant responses were in regions 160-218 and 743-854. Participants were mostly white British, with more females than males. The authors suggested clonal diversity may have been underestimated. Because no day 14 peak-response samples were available, repertoires were characterized only after the peak T cell response. A significant rise in spike-specific TCR breadth and depth was observed after two AZD1222 doses relative to day 0 and relative to MenACWY recipients. Conclusions about previously exposed vaccinees are limited, since just a handful of AZD1222 recipients were seropositive for SARS-CoV-2 at baseline. The 56-69-year group was small, and its depth increase did not reach significance, likely because of low power.

In light of the paper, this sample's time point label describes: about 28 days (+/-7) after the second vaccine dose. Because spike-specific TCR depth and breadth did not differ between the two schedules, AZD1222 recipients who got a second dose at roughly 4 weeks were pooled with those who got a second dose at roughly 12 weeks. The vaccinee samples were drawn from two UK trials, COV001 and COV002, one of which was a single-blind randomized controlled phase 2/3 trial testing AZD1222 (ChAdOx1 nCoV-19) in healthy adults. For TCRbeta chain sequencing, PBMC samples were collected from trial participants at day 0 and at day 28 after the second dose.

This receptor was taken from an adult who received the AZD1222 COVID-19 vaccine. The source was peripheral blood, collected 28 days after the second AZD1222 dose. The chain is assembled from TRBV7-8 and TRBJ2-7; too little of a D gene remains to name it. The CDR3 region: CASSPNVYEQYF. The base sequence is TGTGCCAGCAGCCCTAACGTATACGAGCAGTACTTC. Reference TRBV7-8 and TRBJ2-7 genes cover what lies past the CDR3, so the full variable domain is GAGVSQSPRYKVAKRGQDVALRCDPISGHVSLFWYQQALGQGPEFLTYFQNEAQLDKSGLPSDRFFAERPEGSVSTLKIQRTQQEDSAVYLCASSPNVYEQYFGPGTRLTVT.